This T cell receptor beta chain was sequenced in a study of T cell responses to AZD1222 COVID-19 vaccine. General observations from the study: White British donors predominated, females outnumbered males, and clonal diversity was possibly underestimated. Unmutated variant regions are reportedly targeted by nearly half of spike-specific TCRs. Baseline serostatus was positive in only 5 to 7 AZD1222 recipients.

This clone was detected only a few times. No antigen is known for it. Sequenced by immunoSEQ multiplex PCR; TCRdb stores in-frame clones only, minus some. The sample holds over 45,000 clones, around 80% seen once. Sequencing used peripheral blood, obtained on day 0 of AZD1222 vaccination. This receptor was obtained from an adult in good health.

The CDR3: CASSLRVADEAFF. The CDR3 nucleotides read TGTGCCAGCAGCCTTAGGGTCGCGGATGAAGCTTTCTTT. The rearrangement joins TRBV7-3 to TRBJ1-1; D unresolved. The CDR3 spans 13 residues. Trimming left V 5 bases short and J 7 bases short, with 14 bases between. Germline V gene data show CDR1 as SGHTA and CDR2 as FQGTGA.